This T cell receptor beta chain derives from a study of T cell changes during pregnancy in multiple sclerosis. The count of this clone is one. Assay used: immunoSEQ multiplex PCR; TCRdb lists only in-frame clones, some missing. The sample shows 60,000 or so clones, about 87% of them seen only once. Trimming removed 6 bases from V and 4 bases from J, with 9 bases in between. CDR3 length: 11 residues. The germline V gene encodes CDR1 DFQATT and CDR2 SNEGSKA (reference sequence). The starting material was peripheral blood, obtained in the first trimester of pregnancy. This clonotype was obtained from a female donor in good health, enrolled as a control in a pregnancy study. J is TRBJ1-2 and V is TRBV20-1; D unresolved. In DNA form, the CDR3 reads TGCAGTGCCGACAACTCCTATGGCTACACCTTC. It codes for CSADNSYGYTF.